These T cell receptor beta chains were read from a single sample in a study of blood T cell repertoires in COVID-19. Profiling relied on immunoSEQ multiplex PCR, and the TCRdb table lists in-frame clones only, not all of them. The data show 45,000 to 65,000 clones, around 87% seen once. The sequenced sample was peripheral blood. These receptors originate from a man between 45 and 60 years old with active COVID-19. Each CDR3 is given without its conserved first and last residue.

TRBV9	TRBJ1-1	ASSVPGTGVAF
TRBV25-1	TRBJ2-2	ASSDQAGHGELF
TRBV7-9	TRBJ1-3	ASSSQGNTIY
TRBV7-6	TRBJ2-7	ASSQSGQGGSYEQY
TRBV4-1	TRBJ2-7	ASSQDSRGRSSYEQY
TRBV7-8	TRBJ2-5	ASSLVRIPGQGREETQY
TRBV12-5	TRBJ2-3	ASGSWTSGRETTDTQY
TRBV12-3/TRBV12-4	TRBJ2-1	ASSFTGNEQF
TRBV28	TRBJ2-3	ASSSAGRGQY
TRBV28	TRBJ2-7	ASSSSGWGPYEQY
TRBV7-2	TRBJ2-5	ASSFDRGEETQY
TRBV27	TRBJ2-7	ASSFRTSGGPGSYEQY
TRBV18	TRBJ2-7	ASSRPGQSHEQY
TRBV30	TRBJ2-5	AWSVKGAETQY
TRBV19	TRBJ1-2	ASRETANYGYT
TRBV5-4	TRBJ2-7	ASTRGGTATYEQY
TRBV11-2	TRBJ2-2	ASRAPQELF
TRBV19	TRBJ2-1	ASSTVGTGGYNEQF
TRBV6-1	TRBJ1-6	ASSERSDRGGFPYNSPLH
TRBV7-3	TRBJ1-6	ASSLGRALSPLH
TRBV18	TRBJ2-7	ASSPGGGVPYEQY
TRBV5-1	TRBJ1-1	ASRRVGGVDTEAF
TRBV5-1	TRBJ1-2	ASSGLTNYGYT
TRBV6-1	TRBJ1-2	ASSEASGERGYT
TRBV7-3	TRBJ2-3	ASSPPGQGGTDTQY
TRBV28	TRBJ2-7	ASNRRDRLHEQY
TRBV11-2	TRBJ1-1	ASSLVAGNLNTEAF
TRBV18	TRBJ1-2	ASSPPEKTVVNYGYT
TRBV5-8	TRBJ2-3	ASSPRTGKNTQY
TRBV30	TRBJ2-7	AWSQDRDRGYEQY
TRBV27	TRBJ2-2	ASRGFRRGNTGELF
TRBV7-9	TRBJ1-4	ASSLVGTGREKLF
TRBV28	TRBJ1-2	ASSLGRRGDGYT
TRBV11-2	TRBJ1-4	ASSSPLGQPEEKLF
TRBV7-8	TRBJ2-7	ASSSSRVEQY
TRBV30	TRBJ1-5	AWSVRGVNQPQH
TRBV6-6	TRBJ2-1	ASSYSTRTRRDEQF
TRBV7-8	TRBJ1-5	ASSITGTGNQPQH
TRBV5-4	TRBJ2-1	ASSAPSLISEQF
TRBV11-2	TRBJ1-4	ASSPTGVGEKLF
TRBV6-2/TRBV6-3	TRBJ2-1	ASSYFIMGGPISYNEQF
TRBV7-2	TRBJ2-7	ASSSQEGKTYEQY
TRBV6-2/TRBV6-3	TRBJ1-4	ASSYSPASEKLF